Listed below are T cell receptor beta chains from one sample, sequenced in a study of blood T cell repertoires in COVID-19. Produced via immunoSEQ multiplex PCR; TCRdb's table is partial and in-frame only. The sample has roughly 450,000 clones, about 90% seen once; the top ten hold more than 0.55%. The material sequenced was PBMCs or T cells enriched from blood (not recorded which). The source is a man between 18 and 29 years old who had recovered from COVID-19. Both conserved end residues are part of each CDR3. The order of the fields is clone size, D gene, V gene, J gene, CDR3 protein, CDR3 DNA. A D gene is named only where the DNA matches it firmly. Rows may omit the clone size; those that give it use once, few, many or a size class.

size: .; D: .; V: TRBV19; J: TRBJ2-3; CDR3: CASTSWAAGDTQYF; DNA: TGTGCCAGTACCTCCTGGGCGGCGGGGGATACGCAGTATTTT
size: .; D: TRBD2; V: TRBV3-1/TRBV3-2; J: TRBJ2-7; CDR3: CASSPLVSSGSHEQYF; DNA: TGTGCCAGCAGCCCCTTGGTGTCTAGCGGGAGCCACGAGCAGTACTTC
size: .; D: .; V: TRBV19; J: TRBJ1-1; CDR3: CASSGITGNTEAFF; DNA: TGTGCCAGTAGTGGCATAACAGGGAACACTGAAGCTTTCTTT
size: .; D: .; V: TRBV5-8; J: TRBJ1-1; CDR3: CASSSTVEAFF; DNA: TGTGCCAGCAGCTCAACGGTTGAAGCTTTCTTT
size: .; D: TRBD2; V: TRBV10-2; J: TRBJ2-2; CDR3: CASRVAGRNTGELFF; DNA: TGCGCCAGCAGGGTAGCGGGGAGGAACACCGGGGAGCTGTTTTTT
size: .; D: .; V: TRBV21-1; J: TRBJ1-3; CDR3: CASSKGQDSGNTIYF; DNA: TGTGCCAGCAGTAAGGGACAGGACTCTGGAAACACCATATATTTT
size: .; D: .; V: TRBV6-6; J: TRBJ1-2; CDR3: CASSPLPGGLLLANYGYTF; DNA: TGTGCCAGCAGTCCCCTCCCGGGGGGGCTCCTGTTAGCTAACTATGGCTACACCTTC
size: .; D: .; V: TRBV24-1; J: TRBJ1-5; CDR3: CATSDLLFRVNQPQHF; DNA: TGTGCCACCAGTGATTTGCTCTTTCGGGTAAATCAGCCCCAGCATTTT
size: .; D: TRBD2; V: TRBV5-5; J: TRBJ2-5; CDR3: CASSLTGGARETQYF; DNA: TGTGCCAGCAGCTTGACCGGGGGGGCCCGAGAGACCCAGTACTTC
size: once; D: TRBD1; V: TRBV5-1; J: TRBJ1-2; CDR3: CASSADRTNYGYTF; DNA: TGCGCCAGCAGCGCGGACAGGACCAACTATGGCTACACCTTC
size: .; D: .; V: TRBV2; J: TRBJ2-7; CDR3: CASSFEGGYEQYF; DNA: TGTGCCAGCAGTTTCGAGGGCGGGTACGAGCAGTACTTC
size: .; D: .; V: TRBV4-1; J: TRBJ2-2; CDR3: CASSPGGTGELFF; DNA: TGCGCCAGCAGCCCCGGGGGCACCGGGGAGCTGTTTTTT
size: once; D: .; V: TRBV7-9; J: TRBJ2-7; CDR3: CATSASGFEQYF; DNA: TGTGCCACCTCAGCCTCGGGGTTCGAGCAGTACTTC
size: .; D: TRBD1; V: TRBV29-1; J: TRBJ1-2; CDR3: CSVDPTGDTYGYTF; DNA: TGCAGCGTTGATCCGACAGGGGATACCTATGGCTACACCTTC
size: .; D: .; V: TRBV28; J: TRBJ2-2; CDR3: CASSSAGTQGAGELFF; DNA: TGTGCCAGCAGTTCAGCCGGGACTCAAGGGGCCGGGGAGCTGTTTTTT
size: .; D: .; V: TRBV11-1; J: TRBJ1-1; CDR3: CASSPRNTEAFF; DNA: TGTGCCAGCAGCCCGCGGAACACTGAAGCTTTCTTT